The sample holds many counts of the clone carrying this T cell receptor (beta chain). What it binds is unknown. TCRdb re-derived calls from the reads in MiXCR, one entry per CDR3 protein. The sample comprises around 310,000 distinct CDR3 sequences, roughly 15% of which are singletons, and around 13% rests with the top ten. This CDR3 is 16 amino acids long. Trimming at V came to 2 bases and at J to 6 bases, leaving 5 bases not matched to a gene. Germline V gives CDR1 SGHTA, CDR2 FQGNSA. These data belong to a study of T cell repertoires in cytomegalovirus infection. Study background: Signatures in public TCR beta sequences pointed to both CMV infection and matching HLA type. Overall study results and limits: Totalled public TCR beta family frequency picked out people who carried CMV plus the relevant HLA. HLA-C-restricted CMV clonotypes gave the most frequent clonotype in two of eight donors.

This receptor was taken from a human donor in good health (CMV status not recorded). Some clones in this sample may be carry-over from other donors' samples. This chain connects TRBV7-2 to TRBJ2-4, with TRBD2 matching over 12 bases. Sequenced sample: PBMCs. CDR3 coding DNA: TGTGCCAGCAGCTTAACTAGCGGGGGGTTGGGAAACATTCAGTACTTC. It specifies CASSLTSGGLGNIQYF.